Given below is one T cell receptor (beta chain) in context. Its antigen is currently unknown. This CDR3 is 15 amino acids long. The germline V gene encodes CDR1 LNHDA and CDR2 SQIVND (reference sequence). The ends were cut back, 3 bases at V and 2 bases at J, with 8 bases in the middle. This sample stems from a study of cytotoxic CD8 clonotypes in ibrutinib-treated CLL. Across the study: Among responders, roughly 24 were partial and 2 complete; after median roughly 72 months, approximately 15 stayed remitted and roughly twelve progressed. Study results and limitations: Clonality (at baseline) was higher than in age-matched healthy donors and tracked circulating CD8+ T-cell counts. Rare overall, public clonotypes shrank or held steady under therapy.

Assay: immunoSEQ multiplex PCR; the TCRdb copy retains only in-frame clones and omits some. The table lists 35,000 to 50,000 clones, 55% to 75% of them singletons. The chain employs TRBV19 and TRBJ2-6; D remains unclear. This TCR came from a human donor with chronic lymphocytic leukemia. Here the sequenced sample was PBMCs, taken at disease progression, from a patient treated with ibrutinib. The CDR3 DNA sequence: TGTGCCAGTAGTATCCGGCAAGCTGGGGCCAACGTCCTGACTTTC. This translates into CASSIRQAGANVLTF.